The clone carrying this TCR beta chain was recorded at least ten times. No antigen is known for it. With the library built for alpha chains, this beta chain is off target and its frequency is not meaningful. The library protocol tagged each TCR cDNA with a unique molecular identifier. TCRdb reprocessed the 5' RACE reads with MiXCR, giving one entry per CDR3 protein. The sample has 10,000 to 15,000 distinct CDR3 sequences, roughly 3.9% seen once. Described time point: sample taken at primary tumor resection. Sequencing covered unsorted whole RNA taken from tumor, nontumor lung or frozen PBMC. The sample originates from a study of spatial heterogeneity in lung cancer. Study in general: Detection consistently yielded more beta chains than alpha chains.

Unmatched junction bases numbered 4, after V lost 3 bases and J lost 5 bases. Germline V lookup: CDR1 SGDLS, CDR2 YYNGEE. There are 14 residues in the CDR3. Whole-study results and caveats: Ubiquitous expanded tumor TCRs appeared in blood more at resection than follow-up.

The rearrangement links TRBV9 to TRBJ1-4; 7 nucleotides line up with TRBD1. The sequencing here drew on PBMCs, taken at surgery. The receptor comes from a male donor with early-stage non-small cell lung cancer. In nucleotides, the CDR3 is TGTGCCAGCAGCGCGACGACAGGGAATGAAAAACTGTTTTTT. Protein product: CASSATTGNEKLFF.